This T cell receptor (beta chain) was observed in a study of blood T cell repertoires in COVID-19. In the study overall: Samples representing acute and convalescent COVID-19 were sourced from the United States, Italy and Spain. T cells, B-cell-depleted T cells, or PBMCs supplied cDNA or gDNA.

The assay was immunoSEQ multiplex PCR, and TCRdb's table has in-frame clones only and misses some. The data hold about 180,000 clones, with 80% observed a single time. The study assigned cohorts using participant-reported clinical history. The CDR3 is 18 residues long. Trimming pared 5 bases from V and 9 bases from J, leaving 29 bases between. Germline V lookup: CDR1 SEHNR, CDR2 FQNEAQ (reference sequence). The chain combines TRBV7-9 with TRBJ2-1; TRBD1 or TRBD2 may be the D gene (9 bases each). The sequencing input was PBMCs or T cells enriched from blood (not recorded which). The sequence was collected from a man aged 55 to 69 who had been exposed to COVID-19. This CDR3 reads CASSRTGERLAGRSEQFF. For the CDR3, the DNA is TGTGCCAGCAGCCGGACAGGGGAAAGGCTAGCGGGAAGGAGTGAGCAGTTCTTC.